This TCR beta chain was sequenced for a study of T cell responses to AZD1222 COVID-19 vaccine. Study-wide points: Every sample of the repertoires postdated the peak T cell response. Donors skewed white British and female; clonal diversity was possibly underestimated.

Some clones are missing from TCRdb's copy, which holds only in-frame ones; the method was immunoSEQ multiplex PCR. The table shows 150,000 to 200,000 clones, with around 92% occurring only once. Note on this clone: Its antigen is not identified.

The V end was cut by 0 bases, the J end by 0 bases, with 6 bases between. The CDR3 covers 15 residues. CDR1 and CDR2 (germline): MNHEY, SVGEGT. The source is an adult in good health. This chain uses TRBV6-2 or TRBV6-3 with TRBJ1-5; no reliable D call. The sample in question was peripheral blood, obtained on day 0 of AZD1222 vaccination. CDR3 sequence reads: CASSYSEDSNQPQHF. The CDR3, as DNA: TGTGCCAGCAGTTACTCTGAGGATAGCAATCAGCCCCAGCATTTT.